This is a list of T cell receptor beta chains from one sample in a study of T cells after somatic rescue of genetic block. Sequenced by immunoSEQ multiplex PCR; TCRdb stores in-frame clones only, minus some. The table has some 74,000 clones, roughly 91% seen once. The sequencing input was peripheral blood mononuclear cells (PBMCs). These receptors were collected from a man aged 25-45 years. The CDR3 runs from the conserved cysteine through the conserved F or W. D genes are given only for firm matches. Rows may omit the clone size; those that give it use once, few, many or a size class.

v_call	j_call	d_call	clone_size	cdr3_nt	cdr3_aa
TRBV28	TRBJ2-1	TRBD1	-	TGTGCCAGCAGTGGGACAGGGGCCAATGAGCAGTTCTTC	CASSGTGANEQFF
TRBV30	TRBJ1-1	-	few	TGTGCCTGGAGTGTATATGGGACTGAAGCTTTCTTT	CAWSVYGTEAFF
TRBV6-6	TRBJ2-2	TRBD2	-	TGTGCCAGCAGTTACTGGACTAGCGGGGGGCCCGGGGAGCTGTTTTTT	CASSYWTSGGPGELFF
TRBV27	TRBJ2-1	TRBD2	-	TGTGCCAGCAGCAAGACCCAGGTAGCGGGAGCGAATGGGCAGTTCTTC	CASSKTQVAGANGQFF
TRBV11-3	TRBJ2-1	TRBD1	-	TGTGCCAGCAGCCCACGACAGGGGGAACACAATGAGCAGTTCTTC	CASSPRQGEHNEQFF
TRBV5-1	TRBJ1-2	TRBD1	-	TGCGCCAGCAGTCCTCGGACAGGGTATGGCTACACCTTC	CASSPRTGYGYTF
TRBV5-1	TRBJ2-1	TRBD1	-	TGCGCCAGCAGCTTGGCGGACAGGTTCCCCTACAATGAGCAGTTCTTC	CASSLADRFPYNEQFF
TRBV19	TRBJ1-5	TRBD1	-	TGTGCCAGTAGTAAACAGGGGTTTCAGCCCCAGCATTTT	CASSKQGFQPQHF
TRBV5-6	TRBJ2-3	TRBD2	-	TGTGCCAGCAGCTTGCCAGTAACGGGGGGAGGATATACGCAGTATTTT	CASSLPVTGGGYTQYF
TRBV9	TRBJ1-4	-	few	TGTGCCAGCAGCCCAGGGAGTACTAATGAAAAACTGTTTTTT	CASSPGSTNEKLFF
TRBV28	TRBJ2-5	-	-	TGTGCCAGCTCGTCCCCAGGCAGGTTGGGGGAGACCCAGTACTTC	CASSSPGRLGETQYF
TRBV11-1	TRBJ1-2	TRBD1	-	TGTGCCAGCAGCACTGACAGGGTTCACGGCTACACCTTC	CASSTDRVHGYTF
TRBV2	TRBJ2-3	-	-	TGTGCCAGCAGTCCCCCCCGGGGAACAGATACGCAGTATTTT	CASSPPRGTDTQYF
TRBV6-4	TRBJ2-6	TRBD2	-	TGTGCCAGCAGTGACTCAGCGGGGTCTGGGGCCAACGTCCTGACTTTC	CASSDSAGSGANVLTF
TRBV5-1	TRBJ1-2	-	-	TGCGCCAGCAGCTTGACAGGGAAGGAAGGCTACACCTTC	CASSLTGKEGYTF